These 14 T cell receptor beta chains came from one sample sequenced in a study of beta chain features in type 1 diabetes. The study reverse transcribed the entire isolated RNA, so it sequenced expressed TCRB transcripts. Data came from immunoSEQ multiplex PCR; TCRdb stores just in-frame clones and leaves some out. Of 400,000 to 450,000 clones in the sample, approximately 13% are singletons; the top ten hold approximately 0.038%. Material: naive CD4+ T cells from blood. Source of these receptors: a man in his thirties or forties in good health.

The V gene is TRBV10-3, the J gene TRBJ1-5, with D uncertain. Trimming pared 2 bases from V and 4 bases from J, leaving 3 bases between. This CDR3 is 12 amino acids long. The germline CDR1 and CDR2 sequences are ENHRY and SYGVKD. The CDR3 coding sequence is TGTGCCATCAGTGAGACGAATCAGCCCCAGCATTTT. Translation gives CAISETNQPQHF.

This chain links TRBV9 with TRBJ2-3; 11 nucleotides agree with TRBD2. V trimming: 2 bases; J trimming: 2 bases; junction bases outside the gene matches: 10. CDR3 length: 18 residues. Germline V CDR1 and CDR2: SGDLS, YYNGEE. CDR3 DNA: TGTGCCAGCAGCGTTGGGGTGACTAGCGGGACGTCCACAGATACGCAGTATTTT. It specifies CASSVGVTSGTSTDTQYF. Based on the CDR3 plus reference TRBV9 and TRBJ2-3, the full variable domain is DSGVTQTPKHLITATGQRVTLRCSPRSGDLSVYWYQQSLDQGLQFLIQYYNGEERAKGNILERFSAQQFPDLHSELNLSSLELGDSALYFCASSVGVTSGTSTDTQYFGPGTRLTVL.

This clone showed up just a few times. The chain is built from TRBV7-2 and TRBJ2-7; D remains unclear. V was cut by 5 bases and J by 3 bases, with 11 bases left in between. The CDR3 is 13 amino acids. Germline V gene data show CDR1 as SGHTA and CDR2 as FQGNSA. In nucleotides, the CDR3 is TGTGCCAGCAGCCCCTCTCCCCTCTACGAGCAGTACGTC. This encodes CASSPSPLYEQYV.

The chain employs TRBV11-2 and TRBJ1-2, with D tentatively TRBD1 (5 bases). The V end lost 6 bases, the J end lost 0 bases, and 11 bases lay between the germline ends. The CDR3 is made up of 14 amino acids. CDR1 and CDR2 (germline): SGHAT, FQNNGV. CDR3 coding DNA: TGTGCCAGCAGTCTCGCGGGGGCTAACTATGGCTACACCTTC. The encoded protein is CASSLAGANYGYTF. The variable domain in full, with the rest retrieved from reference TRBV11-2 and TRBJ1-2, is EAGVAQSPRYKIIEKRQSVAFWCNPISGHATLYWYQQILGQGPKLLIQFQNNGVVDDSQLPKDRFSAERLKGVDSTLKIQPAKLEDSAVYLCASSLAGANYGYTFGSGTRLTVV.

This clone was counted a few times. This chain links TRBV29-1 with TRBJ2-2; 11 nucleotides agree with TRBD2. There are 18 residues in the CDR3. CDR1 is SQVTM, CDR2 ANQGSEA, per germline. V dropped 1 base and J dropped 3; count of bases not matched to a gene: 10. CDR3 sequence reads: CSVEGRLAGGVDTGELFF. Here the CDR3 DNA reads TGCAGCGTTGAAGGGCGGCTAGCGGGAGGAGTTGACACCGGGGAGCTGTTTTTT.

The sample holds a few counts of this clone. The chain is built from TRBV9 and TRBJ2-2, with 11 bases aligning to TRBD2. The length of the CDR3 is 16 residues. V shed 4 bases and J 4 bases; nucleotides not matched to a gene: 6. The V gene's germline CDR1 is SGDLS and CDR2 YYNGEE. The CDR3 loop reads CASSLRLAGLTGELFF. The CDR3 DNA reads TGTGCCAGCAGCCTCAGACTAGCGGGGCTCACCGGGGAGCTGTTTTTT. Combining the CDR3 with reference TRBV9 and TRBJ2-2 gives the whole variable domain DSGVTQTPKHLITATGQRVTLRCSPRSGDLSVYWYQQSLDQGLQFLIQYYNGEERAKGNILERFSAQQFPDLHSELNLSSLELGDSALYFCASSLRLAGLTGELFFGEGSRLTVL.

This chain links TRBV6-1 with TRBJ2-3; 8 bases map to TRBD2. The CDR3 has 15 amino acids. Germline V lookup: CDR1 MNHNS, CDR2 SASEGT. V gave up 6 bases and J gave up 4 bases; unmatched junction bases: 9. Written as DNA, the CDR3 is TGTGCCAGCAGCCAGACTAGCGTTGGACCAGATACGCAGTATTTT. Protein: CASSQTSVGPDTQYF.

The rearrangement uses TRBV4-1 and TRBJ1-3, with D unresolved. V was clipped by 4 bases and J by 4 bases, with 8 bases between them. CDR3 length: 13 amino acids. From germline, CDR1 is MGHRA and CDR2 YSYEKL. The CDR3 is CASSREEGNTIYF. CDR3 nucleotides: TGCGCCAGCAGCCGGGAAGAAGGAAACACCATATATTTT.

This clone has just a few counts. CDR3 residues: CASSQDPDRSGYTF. CDR3 DNA sequence: TGTGCCAGCAGCCAAGATCCGGACCGGTCGGGCTACACCTTC. The chain joins TRBV4-2 to TRBJ1-2, with no clear D. This CDR3 region has 14 residues. The germline CDR1 and CDR2 sequences are LGHNA and YNFKEQ. Trimming cost V 0 bases and J 8 bases, with 13 bases left between them.

The V gene is TRBV2, the J gene TRBJ2-3; D is tentatively TRBD1 or TRBD2 (6 bases each). Deletions cut 6 bases from V and 4 bases from J, with 8 bases between. The CDR3 covers 12 residues. Per the germline V gene, CDR1 is SNHLY and CDR2 is FYNNEI. DNA for the CDR3: TGTGCCAGCAGCCGGGGGCCAGATACGCAGTATTTT. This encodes CASSRGPDTQYF.

The gene calls are TRBV11-1 and TRBJ2-3; 11 nucleotides align to TRBD2. This CDR3 comprises 17 residues. Germline-derived CDR1 and CDR2 are SGHAT and FQDESV (reference sequence). The ends lost 1 base at V and 5 bases at J; junction bases unmatched: 8. This chain's CDR3 is CASSLDRWLAGGDTQYF. DNA for the CDR3: TGTGCCAGCAGCTTAGATCGGTGGCTAGCGGGAGGAGATACGCAGTATTTT.

This clone was recorded a few times. The rearrangement joins TRBV4-3 to TRBJ1-4; D perhaps matches TRBD1 (6 bases). The CDR3 sequence is 15 residues long. CDR1 and CDR2 (germline): LGHNA, YSLEER. V lost 5 bases to trimming and J lost 5 bases, with 15 bases between them. CDR3 DNA: TGCGCCAGCAGCTCAAGAGGGCAGGGGAATGAAAAACTGTTTTTT. This gives the protein CASSSRGQGNEKLFF.

There are a few counts of this clone. The gene calls are TRBV7-2 and TRBJ2-7; D unclear. Germline V gene sequence: CDR1 SGHTA, CDR2 FQGNSA. There are 14 residues in the CDR3. The ends were cut back, 4 bases at V and 6 bases at J, with 16 bases in the middle. The CDR3 spells CASSSEIGRSEQYV. The CDR3 nucleotides read TGTGCCAGCAGCTCTGAGATCGGTCGGTCCGAGCAGTACGTC.

Only a few counts were recorded for this clone. CDR3 protein: CASSYAGQSYEQYF. The CDR3 DNA sequence: TGTGCCAGCAGTTATGCGGGACAGTCCTACGAGCAGTACTTC. V gene TRBV6-5 combines with J gene TRBJ2-7; D is perhaps TRBD1 (7 bases). Germline CDR1 is MNHEY and CDR2 is SVGAGI. The CDR3 sequence is 14 residues long. The V and J ends lost 3 bases and 1 base respectively, with 10 bases between them.